This T cell receptor beta chain comes out of a study of T cells in Graves' hyperthyroidism and ophthalmopathy. General study findings and limits: Researchers report that a 13 V-J model separated ophthalmopathy from stable hyperthyroidism.

CDR1 and CDR2 from the germline V gene are DFQATT and SNEGSKA (reference sequence). J lost 2 bases, V lost 8 bases, and 10 bases had no gene match. The CDR3 sequence is 16 residues long. What was amplified from RNA transcripts were TCR beta CDR3 regions. An initial round of RT-PCR targeting the TCR CDR3 relied on the HTBI primer set. TCRdb reprocessed the multiplex PCR reads with MiXCR, giving one entry per CDR3 protein. The sample lists over 300,000 distinct CDR3 sequences; 11% to 15% were seen once. A remark on this clonotype: The antigen is undetermined.

Uncontrolled infection, other autoimmune disease, pregnancy or lactation disqualified patients from enrolment. The TCR sequence derives from a woman in her fifties or sixties with Graves' hyperthyroidism. The sequenced sample was blood. This chain links TRBV20-1 with TRBJ2-1, with 12 bases that match TRBD2. CDR3 nucleotides: TGCAGTTCTCGGTACCGACTAGCGGGAGCCTACAATGAGCAGTTCTTC. It translates to CSSRYRLAGAYNEQFF.